The T cell receptor (beta chain) described here comes from a study of CD8 T cells in ankylosing spondylitis. Study-level findings and limits: Ankylosing spondylitis blood appeared to carry a characteristic TCR beta motif of roughly eight highly homologous variants.

Quantitative molecular-barcoded 5'-RACE generated the TCR beta libraries. MiXCR, applied by TCRdb to the 5' RACE reads, yields one record per CDR3 protein. The data contain 150,000 to 200,000 distinct CDR3 sequences, approximately 12% of them singletons. This clonotype showed up many times. Its antigen is not known. The CDR3 is 12 residues long. The V end lost 4 bases, the J end lost 3 bases, and 7 bases lay between the germline ends. The V gene's germline CDR1 is MNHEY and CDR2 SVGEGT. The receptor was derived from a female donor with ankylosing spondylitis or in good health (not recorded which). The chain carries TRBV6-2 or TRBV6-3 and TRBJ2-7; D is unresolved. The sequenced sample consisted of blood, either unsorted or a sorted T cell fraction (not recorded which). The CDR3 DNA is TGTGCCAGCAGTTCTACCCTCTACGAGCAGTACTTC. This translates into CASSSTLYEQYF.